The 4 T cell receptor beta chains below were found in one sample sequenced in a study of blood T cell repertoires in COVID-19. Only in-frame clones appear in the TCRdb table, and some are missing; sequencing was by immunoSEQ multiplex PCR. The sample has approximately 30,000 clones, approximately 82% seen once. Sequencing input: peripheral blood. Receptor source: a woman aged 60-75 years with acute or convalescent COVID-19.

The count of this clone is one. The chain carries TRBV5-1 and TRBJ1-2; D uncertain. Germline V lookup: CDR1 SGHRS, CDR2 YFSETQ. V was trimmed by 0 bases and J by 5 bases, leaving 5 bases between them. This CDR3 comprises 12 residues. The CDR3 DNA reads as TGCGCCAGCAGCTTGGACGGGTATGGCTACACCTTC. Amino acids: CASSLDGYGYTF.

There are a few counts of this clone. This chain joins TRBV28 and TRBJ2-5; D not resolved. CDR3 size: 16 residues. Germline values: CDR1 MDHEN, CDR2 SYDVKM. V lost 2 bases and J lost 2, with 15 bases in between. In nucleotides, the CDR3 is TGTGCCAGCAGTTTAACCTATCAGAGCGAACAAGAGACCCAGTACTTC. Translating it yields CASSLTYQSEQETQYF.

The CDR3 spells CASSQEFGRGYTF. The CDR3 nucleotides read TGTGCCAGCAGCCAAGAGTTTGGGAGAGGCTACACCTTC. The chain recombines TRBV3-1 (or the pseudogene TRBV3-2) with TRBJ1-2; D is ambiguous. CDR3 length: 13 residues. The germline V and J ends were trimmed by 0 bases and 8 bases, with 10 bases remaining between them. Germline CDR1 and CDR2: LGHDT and YNNKEL (reference sequence).

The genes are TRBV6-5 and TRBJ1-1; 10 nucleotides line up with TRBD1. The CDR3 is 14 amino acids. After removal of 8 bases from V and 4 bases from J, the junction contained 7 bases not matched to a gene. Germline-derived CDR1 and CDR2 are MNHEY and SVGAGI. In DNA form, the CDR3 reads TGTGCCAGCTACGGGACAGGGGAATCCACTGAAGCTTTCTTT. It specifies CASYGTGESTEAFF.